This section outlines one TCR beta chain sequence together with its context. V was clipped by 6 bases and J by 4 bases; unmatched bases: 4. Looked up from germline, CDR1 is LNHDA and CDR2 is SQIVND (reference sequence). The CDR3 length is 14 residues. For recovered donors of Cohort 3, there were two negative PCRs, clearance, or symptom resolution. The data were taken from a study of blood T cell repertoires in COVID-19. Across the whole study: From T cells, B-cell-depleted T cells, or PBMCs came the material, which was cDNA or gDNA.

Original processing methods: Estimates of nucleated cell counts were drawn from the amplification of reference gene primers. Clones were read by immunoSEQ multiplex PCR, and TCRdb kept only the in-frame ones, dropping some. D and trimming were read from the DNA, whereas the V and J calls and clone size are those reported in that table. The sample lists a few hundred thousand clones, roughly 90% occurring once. The receptor was derived from a woman between 18 and 30 years old who had recovered from COVID-19. Material for sequencing was PBMCs or T cells enriched from blood (not recorded which). The V call is TRBV19, the J call TRBJ2-2, with 8 positions matching TRBD1. DNA for the CDR3: TGTGCCAGTAGGAGCAGGGGGCTCACCGGGGAGCTGTTTTTT. Amino acids: CASRSRGLTGELFF.